The 20 T cell receptor beta chains below come from one sample, sequenced in a study of blood T cell repertoires in COVID-19 (dated by TCRdb to about 2020). Libraries were built with the immunoSEQ multiplex PCR assay. Not all clones reach the TCRdb copy of this immuneACCESS table, which keeps in-frame sequences only. Checked studies attribute under half of the gap to unresolved V genes and leave the rest unexplained. Present in this sample are about 180,000 clones, roughly 86% of which were seen just once. Of the sample, roughly 2.9% falls within the top ten clones. Sample: peripheral blood. The receptors shown here come from a woman in her 30s with active or convalescent COVID-19.

The chain carries TRBV7-6 and TRBJ2-1, with TRBD2 as a possible D gene (5 bases). Germline V CDR1 and CDR2: SGHVS, FNYEAQ. The CDR3 extends over 16 amino acids. Trimming stripped 2 bases from V and 5 bases from J, with 16 bases between. CDR3 loop: CASSLSHWGDDNEQFF. The CDR3 coding sequence is TGTGCCAGCAGCTTAAGTCATTGGGGAGACGACAATGAGCAGTTCTTC. The full variable domain, in which reference TRBV7-6 and TRBJ2-1 provide the parts outside the CDR3, is GAGVSQSPRYKVTKRGQDVALRCDPISGHVSLYWYRQALGQGPEFLTYFNYEAQQDKSGLPNDRFSAERPEGSISTLTIQRTEQRDSAMYRCASSLSHWGDDNEQFFGPGTRLTVL.

V usage is TRBV19 and J usage is TRBJ2-4, with D perhaps TRBD1 (6 bases). V was trimmed by 1 base and J by 0 bases, leaving 16 bases between them. Germline CDR1 and CDR2: LNHDA and SQIVND (reference sequence). This CDR3 is built from 18 residues. CDR3 residues: CASSIVPGVKLAKNIQYF. The DNA for the CDR3 is TGTGCCAGTAGTATAGTGCCAGGGGTGAAATTAGCCAAAAACATTCAGTACTTC.

This chain connects TRBV28 to TRBJ2-7, with TRBD1 identical over 7 bases. The J segment lost 2 bases and the V segment lost 6 bases, leaving 4 bases of the junction unmatched. Germline CDR1 reads MDHEN; CDR2 reads SYDVKM. The CDR3 contains 13 residues. CDR3 region: CASRPTGAYEQYF. The CDR3 DNA reads as TGTGCCAGCAGGCCAACAGGGGCCTACGAGCAGTACTTC.

This clone was recorded once. The V gene is TRBV30, the J gene TRBJ2-2; 10 bases align to TRBD1. Germline CDR1 GTSNPN, CDR2 SVGIG (reference sequence). CDR3 length: 18 amino acids. V was pared by 4 bases and J by 4 bases, with 15 bases of the junction left unmatched. CDR3 region: CAWTYPGQGIRGTGELFF. The DNA of the CDR3 is TGTGCCTGGACCTACCCGGGACAGGGGATTAGAGGCACCGGGGAGCTGTTTTTT.

This rearrangement joins TRBV10-2 to TRBJ2-7; 7 nucleotides line up with TRBD1. The CDR3 totals 15 residues. Germline V gives CDR1 WSHSY, CDR2 SAAADI. The V and J ends lost 1 base and 4 bases, in that order; junction bases with no gene match: 7. CDR3 residues: CASSELVAGGYEQYF. The CDR3 DNA reads as TGCGCCAGCAGTGAGTTAGTGGCAGGGGGTTACGAGCAGTACTTC.

V is TRBV18 and J is TRBJ1-2; the D is unclear. CDR1 is KGHSH and CDR2 is LQKENI in the germline V gene. Between the trimmed V and J ends, which lost 1 base and 4 bases, there was a span of 13 bases. The CDR3 totals 15 residues. The CDR3 DNA is TGTGCCAGCTCACCACAGCGAGACGGATCCTATGGCTACACCTTC. Translated: CASSPQRDGSYGYTF.

The rearrangement links TRBV19 to TRBJ2-1, with D perhaps TRBD2 (6 bases). This CDR3 is built from 16 residues. Trimming left V 3 bases short and J 0 bases short, with 12 bases between. Germline-derived CDR1 and CDR2 are LNHDA and SQIVND (reference sequence). CDR3 in amino acids: CASSITGAFSYNEQFF. CDR3 nucleotides: TGTGCCAGTAGTATTACGGGAGCGTTCTCCTACAATGAGCAGTTCTTC.

CDR3 DNA sequence: TGCGCCAGCACCCACGGCTACGAGCAGTACTTC. Its protein product is CASTHGYEQYF. The chain couples TRBV10-2 to TRBJ2-7; D gene ambiguous. The CDR3 is made up of 11 amino acids. CDR1 and CDR2 from the germline V gene are WSHSY and SAAADI. Trimming left V 7 bases short and J 3 bases short, with 7 bases between.

This clone was seen only once. This chain connects TRBV20-1 to TRBJ2-1, with 7 bases matching TRBD2. CDR3 length: 14 residues. Trimming at V came to 3 bases and at J to 3 bases, leaving 5 bases not matched to a gene. CDR1 and CDR2 from the germline V gene are DFQATT and SNEGSKA (reference sequence). As DNA, the CDR3 is TGCAGTGCTAGTGCGGGGGTGGGCTACAATGAGCAGTTCTTC. Amino acid sequence: CSASAGVGYNEQFF.

The V and J genes are TRBV2 and TRBJ1-2; D is ambiguous. V was clipped by 6 bases and J by 8 bases, with 16 bases between them. Germline CDR1 is SNHLY and CDR2 is FYNNEI. The CDR3 spans 13 residues. CDR3 sequence: CASRSNRRWGYTF. The CDR3, as DNA: TGTGCCAGCAGAAGCAACCGGAGGTGGGGCTACACCTTC.

V is TRBV28 and J is TRBJ2-1; TRBD2 agrees at 10 bases. Germline V gene lookup returns CDR1 MDHEN and CDR2 SYDVKM. V gave up 2 bases and J gave up 7 bases; unmatched junction bases: 11. The CDR3 extends over 17 amino acids. The CDR3 bases are TGTGCCAGCAGTTTAGGCAGCGGGAGGGATGTTAGGAATGAGCAGTTCTTC. This translates into CASSLGSGRDVRNEQFF.

The count of this clone is one. The chain uses TRBV7-8 and TRBJ2-2; 7 positions match TRBD1. After removal of 1 base from V and 1 base from J, the junction contained 3 bases not matched to a gene. Germline assignment: CDR1 SGHVS and CDR2 FQNEAQ. The CDR3 is made up of 16 amino acids. CDR3 nucleotides: TGTGCCAGCAGCTTAGGATACAGGGGGAACACCGGGGAGCTGTTTTTT. Protein: CASSLGYRGNTGELFF.

CDR3 DNA sequence: TGTGCCAGCTCACCACGCGGCAGGGTCTACGAGCAGTACTTC. Its protein product is CASSPRGRVYEQYF. The rearrangement uses TRBV18 and TRBJ2-7, with D maybe TRBD1 (5 bases). The CDR3 has 14 residues. Germline CDR1 and CDR2: KGHSH and LQKENI. Deletions cut 1 base from V and 3 bases from J, with 10 bases between.

This clone was counted at least ten times. The chain recombines TRBV2 with TRBJ1-6, with TRBD1 matching 7 bases. The germline V gene has CDR1 SNHLY and CDR2 FYNNEI. Trimming took 6 bases from V and 0 from J; bases not matched to a gene: 17. The CDR3 has 20 amino acids. The CDR3 region is CASRLPRDRTQSSYNSPLHF. CDR3 nucleotides: TGTGCCAGCAGGCTTCCTCGGGACAGAACCCAGAGCTCCTATAATTCACCCCTCCACTTT.

This chain uses TRBV5-1 with TRBJ2-1, with 9 bases matching TRBD1. The V and J ends lost 4 bases and 4 bases, in that order; junction bases with no gene match: 9. CDR3 length equals 16 residues. CDR1 and CDR2 from the germline V gene are SGHRS and YFSETQ. CDR3 amino acids: CASSAPRTGVYNEQFF. CDR3 DNA sequence: TGCGCCAGCAGCGCCCCTCGGACAGGGGTATACAATGAGCAGTTCTTC.

The table lists this clone with a count of one. The CDR3 bases are TGTGCCACCAGGGGGCAGGGCACAGATACGCAGTATTTT. It encodes CATRGQGTDTQYF. The rearrangement uses TRBV24-1 and TRBJ2-3, with TRBD1 as a possible D gene (5 bases). Trimming pared 7 bases from V and 1 base from J, leaving 8 bases between. This CDR3 region has 13 residues. Germline V gives CDR1 KGHDR, CDR2 SFDVKD.

The CDR3 bases are TGTGCCAGCAGTTTAAGGAGTGCGGGAGTGATGAATGAGCAGTTCTTC. This sequence encodes CASSLRSAGVMNEQFF. The genes are TRBV27 and TRBJ2-1; 7 nucleotides align to TRBD2. In germline, CDR1 is MNHEY, CDR2 SMNVEV (reference sequence). The CDR3 spans 16 residues. V lost 2 bases to trimming and J lost 7 bases; unmatched junction nucleotides: 11.

DNA for the CDR3: TGTGCCAGCAGTTATCCGCCCTATAATGAAAAACTGTTTTTT. Protein: CASSYPPYNEKLFF. This chain joins TRBV28 and TRBJ1-4; D gene uncertain. CDR1 MDHEN and CDR2 SYDVKM come from the germline V gene. Trimming cost V 4 bases and J 4 bases, with 10 bases left between them. This CDR3 spans 14 amino acids.

V usage is TRBV11-2 and J usage is TRBJ1-2; D remains ambiguous. V lost 0 bases, J lost 0 bases, and 11 bases lay in between. CDR1 and CDR2 from the germline V gene are SGHAT and FQNNGV. The CDR3 length is 16 residues. The CDR3 DNA sequence: TGTGCCAGCAGCTTAGACAGATCCTCATCTAACTATGGCTACACCTTC. This codes for CASSLDRSSSNYGYTF.

The chain recombines TRBV5-5 with TRBJ1-3, with a possible D match to TRBD1 (6 bases). Trimming removed 3 bases at V and 4 bases at J, with 17 bases between. The CDR3 spans 16 residues. The germline V gene has CDR1 SGHKS and CDR2 YYEKEE (reference sequence). The CDR3, as DNA: TGTGCCAGCAGCTACCTTTCGGGGGGCTCGGGAAACACCATATATTTT. This sequence encodes CASSYLSGGSGNTIYF.